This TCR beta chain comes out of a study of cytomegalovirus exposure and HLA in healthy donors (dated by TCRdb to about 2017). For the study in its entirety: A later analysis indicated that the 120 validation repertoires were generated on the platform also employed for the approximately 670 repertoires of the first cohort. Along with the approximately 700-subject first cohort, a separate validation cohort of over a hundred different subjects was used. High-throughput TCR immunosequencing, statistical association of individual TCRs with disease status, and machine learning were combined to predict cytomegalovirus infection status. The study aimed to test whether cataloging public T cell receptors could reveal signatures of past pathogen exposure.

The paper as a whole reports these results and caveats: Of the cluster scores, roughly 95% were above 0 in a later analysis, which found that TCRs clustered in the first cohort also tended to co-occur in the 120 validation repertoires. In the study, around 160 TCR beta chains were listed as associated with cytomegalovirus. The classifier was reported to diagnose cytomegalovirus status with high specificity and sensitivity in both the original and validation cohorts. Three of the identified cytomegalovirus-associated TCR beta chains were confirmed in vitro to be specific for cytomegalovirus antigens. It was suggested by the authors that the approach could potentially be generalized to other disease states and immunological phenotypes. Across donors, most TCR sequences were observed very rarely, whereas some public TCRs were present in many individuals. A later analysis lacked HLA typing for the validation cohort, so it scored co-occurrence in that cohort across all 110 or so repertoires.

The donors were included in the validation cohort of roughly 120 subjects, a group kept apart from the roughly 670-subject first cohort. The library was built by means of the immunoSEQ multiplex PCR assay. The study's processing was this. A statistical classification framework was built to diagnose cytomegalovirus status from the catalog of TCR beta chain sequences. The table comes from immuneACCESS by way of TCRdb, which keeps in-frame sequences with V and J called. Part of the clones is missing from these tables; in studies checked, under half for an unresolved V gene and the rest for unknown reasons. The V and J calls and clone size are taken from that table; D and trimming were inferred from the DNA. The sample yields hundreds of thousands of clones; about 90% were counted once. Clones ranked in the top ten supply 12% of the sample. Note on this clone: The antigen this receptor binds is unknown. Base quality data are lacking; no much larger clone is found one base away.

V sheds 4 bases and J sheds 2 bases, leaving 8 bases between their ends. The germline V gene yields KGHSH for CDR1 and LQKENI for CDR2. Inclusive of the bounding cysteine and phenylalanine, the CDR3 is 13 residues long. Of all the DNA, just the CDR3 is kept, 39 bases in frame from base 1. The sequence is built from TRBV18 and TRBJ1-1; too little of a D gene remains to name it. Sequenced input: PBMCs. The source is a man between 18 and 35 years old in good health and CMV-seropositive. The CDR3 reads CASSLGSNTEAFF. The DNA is TGTGCCAGCTCACTCGGGTCCAACACTGAAGCTTTCTTT.